This T cell receptor (beta chain) is from a study of shared clonotypes between healthy human individuals. Findings and caveats of the study: The genetic and exposure-history diversity represented was limited by few donors.

Positive CCR7 selection of CD45RO-negative cells yielded the naive CD8 cells, and terminally differentiated effector memory CD45RA+ cells were excluded. Details on this clone: What it binds is not known.

Profiled with immunoSEQ multiplex PCR; TCRdb holds only in-frame clones, not every one. This sample has more than 2 million clones, with approximately 94% found just once. The CDR3 is made up of 12 amino acids. With 4 bases removed from V and 4 bases from J, the gap between germline ends came to 10 bases. Germline CDR1 and CDR2: SQVTM and ANQGSEA. The chain links TRBV29-1 to TRBJ2-5, with no clear D. The TCR originated in a young man in good health. Source material: naive CD8+ T cells sorted from blood. In DNA, the CDR3 is TGCAGCGTTGTAAGCGATCTAGAGACCCAGTACTTC. Translating it yields CSVVSDLETQYF. The full variable domain, in which reference TRBV29-1 and TRBJ2-5 provide the parts outside the CDR3, is SAVISQKPSRDICQRGTSLTIQCQVDSQVTMMFWYRQQPGQSLTLIATANQGSEATYESGFVIDKFPISRPNLTFSTLTVSNMSPEDSSIYLCSVVSDLETQYFGPGTRLLVL.